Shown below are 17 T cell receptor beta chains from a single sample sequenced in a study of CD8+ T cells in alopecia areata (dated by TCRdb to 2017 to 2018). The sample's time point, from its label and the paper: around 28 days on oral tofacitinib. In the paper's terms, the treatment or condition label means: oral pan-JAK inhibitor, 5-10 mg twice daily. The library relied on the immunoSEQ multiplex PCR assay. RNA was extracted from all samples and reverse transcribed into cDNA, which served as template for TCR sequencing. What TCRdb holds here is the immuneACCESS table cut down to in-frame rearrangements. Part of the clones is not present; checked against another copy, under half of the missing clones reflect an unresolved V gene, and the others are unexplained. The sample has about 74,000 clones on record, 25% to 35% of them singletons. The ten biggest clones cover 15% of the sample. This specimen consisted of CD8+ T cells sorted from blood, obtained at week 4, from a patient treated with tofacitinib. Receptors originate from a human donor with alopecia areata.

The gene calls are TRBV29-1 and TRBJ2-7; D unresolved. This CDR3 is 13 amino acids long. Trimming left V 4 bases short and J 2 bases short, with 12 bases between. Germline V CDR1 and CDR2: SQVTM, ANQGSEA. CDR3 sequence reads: CSVVDLMAYEQYF. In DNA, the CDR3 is TGCAGCGTTGTTGACCTCATGGCCTACGAGCAGTACTTC.

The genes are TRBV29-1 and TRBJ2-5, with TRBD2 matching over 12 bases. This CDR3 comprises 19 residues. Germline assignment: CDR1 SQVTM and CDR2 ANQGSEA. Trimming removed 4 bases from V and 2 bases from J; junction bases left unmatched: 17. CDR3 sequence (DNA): TGCAGCGTTGCAAAGGCTAGCGGGAGGGCCCACCCCCCACAAGAGACCCAGTACTTC. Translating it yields CSVAKASGRAHPPQETQYF.

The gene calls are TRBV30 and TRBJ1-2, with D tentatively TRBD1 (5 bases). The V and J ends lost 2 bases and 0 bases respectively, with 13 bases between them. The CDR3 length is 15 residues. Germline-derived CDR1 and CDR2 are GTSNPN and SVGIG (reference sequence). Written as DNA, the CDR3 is TGTGCCTGGAGTCCCCGGGACTCAGCTAACTATGGCTACACCTTC. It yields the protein CAWSPRDSANYGYTF. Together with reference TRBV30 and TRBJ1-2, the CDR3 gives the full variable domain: SQTIHQWPATLVQPVGSPLSLECTVEGTSNPNLYWYRQAAGRGLQLLFYSVGIGQISSEVPQNLSASRPQDRQFILSSKKLLLSDSGFYLCAWSPRDSANYGYTFGSGTRLTVV.

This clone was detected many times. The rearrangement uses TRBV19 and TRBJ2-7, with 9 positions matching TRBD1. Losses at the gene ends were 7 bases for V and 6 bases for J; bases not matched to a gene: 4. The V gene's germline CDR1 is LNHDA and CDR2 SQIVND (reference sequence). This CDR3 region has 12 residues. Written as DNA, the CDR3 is TGTGCCAGTACCGGGACAGGGAGCGAGCAGTACTTC. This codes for CASTGTGSEQYF. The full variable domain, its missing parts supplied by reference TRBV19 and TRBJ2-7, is DGGITQSPKYLFRKEGQNVTLSCEQNLNHDAMYWYRQDPGQGLRLIYYSQIVNDFQKGDIAEGYSVSREKKESFPLTVTSAQKNPTAFYLCASTGTGSEQYFGPGTRLTVT.

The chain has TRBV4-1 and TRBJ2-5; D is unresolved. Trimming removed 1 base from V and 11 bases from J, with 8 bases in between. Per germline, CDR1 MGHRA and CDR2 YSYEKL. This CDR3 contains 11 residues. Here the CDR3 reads CASSQVGEQYF. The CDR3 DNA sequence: TGCGCCAGCAGCCAAGTGGGCGAACAGTACTTC.

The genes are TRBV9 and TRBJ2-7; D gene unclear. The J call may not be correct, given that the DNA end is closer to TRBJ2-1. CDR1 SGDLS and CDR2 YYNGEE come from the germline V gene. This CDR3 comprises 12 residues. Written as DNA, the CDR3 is TGTGCCAGCAGCGCCCTTACCGATGAGCAGTTCTTC. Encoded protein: CASSALTDEQFF.

The CDR3 loop is CASSQGVGSYEQYF. The CDR3 region has the DNA TGTGCCAGCAGCCAGGGGGTCGGCTCCTACGAGCAGTACTTC. The chain uses TRBV5-4 and TRBJ2-7; TRBD1 aligns across 7 bases. The V gene's germline CDR1 is SGHNT and CDR2 YYREEE (reference sequence). Trimming cost V 4 bases and J 0 bases; bases outside gene matches: 4. The CDR3 is 14 residues long.

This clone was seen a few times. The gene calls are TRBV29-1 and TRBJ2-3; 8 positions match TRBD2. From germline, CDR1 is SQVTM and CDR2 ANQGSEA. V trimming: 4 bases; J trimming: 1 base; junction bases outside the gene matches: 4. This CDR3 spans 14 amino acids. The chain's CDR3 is CSVAAGGGTDTQYF. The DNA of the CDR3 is TGCAGCGTTGCCGCCGGGGGGGGCACAGATACGCAGTATTTT.

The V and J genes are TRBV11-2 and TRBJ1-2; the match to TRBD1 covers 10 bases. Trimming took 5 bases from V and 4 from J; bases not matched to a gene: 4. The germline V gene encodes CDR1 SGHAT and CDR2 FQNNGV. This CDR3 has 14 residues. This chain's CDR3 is CASSEGTGVYGYTF. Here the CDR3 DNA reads TGTGCCAGCAGCGAGGGGACAGGGGTCTATGGCTACACCTTC.

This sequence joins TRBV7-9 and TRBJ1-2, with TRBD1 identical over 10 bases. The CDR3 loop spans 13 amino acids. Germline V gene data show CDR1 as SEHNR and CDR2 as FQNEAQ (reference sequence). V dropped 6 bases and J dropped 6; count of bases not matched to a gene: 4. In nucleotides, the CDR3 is TGTGCCAGCAGTTCGGGACAGGGGCATGGCTACACCTTC. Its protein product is CASSSGQGHGYTF.

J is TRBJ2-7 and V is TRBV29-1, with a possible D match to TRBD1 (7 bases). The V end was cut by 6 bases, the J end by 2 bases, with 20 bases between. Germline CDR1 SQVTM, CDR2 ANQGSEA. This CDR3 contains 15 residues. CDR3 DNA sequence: TGCAGCGTCGAAAGTGGCAGGGGGGAAACCTACGAGCAGTACTTC. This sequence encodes CSVESGRGETYEQYF.

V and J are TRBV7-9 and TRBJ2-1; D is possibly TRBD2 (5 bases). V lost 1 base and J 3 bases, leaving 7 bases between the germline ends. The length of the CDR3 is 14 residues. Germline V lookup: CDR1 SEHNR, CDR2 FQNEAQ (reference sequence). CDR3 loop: CASSLGGSYNEQFF. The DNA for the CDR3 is TGTGCCAGCAGCTTAGGTGGGAGCTACAATGAGCAGTTCTTC. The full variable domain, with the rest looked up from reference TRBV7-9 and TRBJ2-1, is DTGVSQNPRHKITKRGQNVTFRCDPISEHNRLYWYRQTLGQGPEFLTYFQNEAQLEKSRLLSDRFSAERPKGSFSTLEIQRTEQGDSAMYLCASSLGGSYNEQFFGPGTRLTVL.

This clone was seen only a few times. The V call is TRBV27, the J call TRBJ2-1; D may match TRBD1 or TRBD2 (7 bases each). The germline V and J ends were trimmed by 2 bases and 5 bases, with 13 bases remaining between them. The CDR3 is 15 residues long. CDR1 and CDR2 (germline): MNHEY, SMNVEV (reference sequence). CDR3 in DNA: TGTGCCAGCAGTTTAGGTCAGGGGGGGCACAATGAGCAGTTCTTC. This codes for CASSLGQGGHNEQFF.

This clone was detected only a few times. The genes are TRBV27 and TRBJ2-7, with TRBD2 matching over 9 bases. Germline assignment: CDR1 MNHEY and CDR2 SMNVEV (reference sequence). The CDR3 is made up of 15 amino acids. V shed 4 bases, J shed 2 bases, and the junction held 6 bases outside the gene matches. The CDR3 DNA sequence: TGTGCCAGCAGTTCCTGGCGGGAGGGCCCCTACGAGCAGTACTTC. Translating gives CASSSWREGPYEQYF.

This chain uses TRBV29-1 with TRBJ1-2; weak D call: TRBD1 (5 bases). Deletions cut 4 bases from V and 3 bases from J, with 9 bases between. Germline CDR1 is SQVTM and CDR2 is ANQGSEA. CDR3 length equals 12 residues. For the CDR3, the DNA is TGCAGCGTTGCAGGGATTGACTATGGCTACACCTTC. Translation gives CSVAGIDYGYTF.

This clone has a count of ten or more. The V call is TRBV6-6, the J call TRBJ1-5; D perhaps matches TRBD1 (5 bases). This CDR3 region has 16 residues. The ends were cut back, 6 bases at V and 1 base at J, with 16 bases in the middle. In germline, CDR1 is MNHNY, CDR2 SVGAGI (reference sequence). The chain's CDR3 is CASSEAWTISNQPQHF. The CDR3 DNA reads TGTGCCAGCAGCGAGGCTTGGACAATCAGCAATCAGCCCCAGCATTTT.

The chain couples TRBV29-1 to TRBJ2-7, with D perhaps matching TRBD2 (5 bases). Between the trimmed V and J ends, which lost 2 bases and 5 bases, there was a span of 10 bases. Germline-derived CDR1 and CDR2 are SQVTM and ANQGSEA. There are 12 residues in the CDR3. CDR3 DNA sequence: TGCAGCGTTGAAATCCCGCGGGACGAGCAGTACTTC. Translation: CSVEIPRDEQYF.